Listed below are T cell receptor beta chains from one sample, sequenced in a study of T cell responses to AZD1222 COVID-19 vaccine. TCRdb's copy holds only in-frame clones and misses some; the assay was immunoSEQ multiplex PCR. The data contain 70,000 or so clones, 80% to 85% of them singletons. Material: peripheral blood, obtained on day 0 of AZD1222 vaccination. The receptors were sampled from an adult in good health. The CDR3 runs from the conserved cysteine through the conserved F or W. Fields, in order: J gene, clone size, V gene, D gene, CDR3 DNA, CDR3 protein. A D gene is named only where the DNA matches it firmly. The size field is filled for only some rows; it gives once, few, many or a size class.

J gene: TRBJ2-1
clone size: NA
V gene: TRBV10-2
D gene: NA
CDR3 DNA: TGCGCCAGTTCTCGAGCCAATGAGCAGTTCTTC
CDR3 protein: CASSRANEQFF

J gene: TRBJ1-1
clone size: NA
V gene: TRBV5-1
D gene: TRBD1
CDR3 DNA: TGCGCCAGCAGCTTCGACAGGGGGAACACTGAAGCTTTCTTT
CDR3 protein: CASSFDRGNTEAFF

J gene: TRBJ2-2
clone size: NA
V gene: TRBV2
D gene: NA
CDR3 DNA: TGTGCCAGCAACCCAGGGAGAGCCGGGGGTGACACCGGGGAGCTGTTTTTT
CDR3 protein: CASNPGRAGGDTGELFF

J gene: TRBJ2-2
clone size: NA
V gene: TRBV4-1
D gene: NA
CDR3 DNA: TGCGCCAGCAGCCCATTCCAGGTGAACACCGGGGAGCTGTTTTTT
CDR3 protein: CASSPFQVNTGELFF

J gene: TRBJ2-6
clone size: NA
V gene: TRBV5-1
D gene: NA
CDR3 DNA: TGCGCCAGCACCCAGGGCTCTGGGGCCAACGTCCTGACTTTC
CDR3 protein: CASTQGSGANVLTF

J gene: TRBJ1-1
clone size: NA
V gene: TRBV2
D gene: TRBD1
CDR3 DNA: TGTGCCAGCAGTACAGGGGGAGGCACTGAAGCTTTCTTT
CDR3 protein: CASSTGGGTEAFF

J gene: TRBJ1-4
clone size: NA
V gene: TRBV7-8
D gene: NA
CDR3 DNA: TGTGCCAGCAGCCCGACAGAGATTAATGAAAAACTGTTTTTT
CDR3 protein: CASSPTEINEKLFF

J gene: TRBJ1-6
clone size: once
V gene: TRBV12-5
D gene: TRBD1
CDR3 DNA: TGTGCTAGTGGTTTGGTAGGGGGCAGCTATTCACCCCTCCACTTT
CDR3 protein: CASGLVGGSYSPLHF

J gene: TRBJ2-7
clone size: NA
V gene: TRBV7-8
D gene: TRBD1
CDR3 DNA: TGTGCCAGCAGCTTAATAAGACAGGGGGGAGGCGAGCAGTACTTC
CDR3 protein: CASSLIRQGGGEQYF

J gene: TRBJ2-3
clone size: NA
V gene: TRBV2
D gene: TRBD1
CDR3 DNA: TGTGCCAGCAGGGGGACAGGCCCCACAGATACGCAGTATTTT
CDR3 protein: CASRGTGPTDTQYF

J gene: TRBJ2-1
clone size: NA
V gene: TRBV3-1/TRBV3-2
D gene: TRBD2
CDR3 DNA: TGTGCCAGCAGCCAAGATACGACTAGCGGGGTAAATGAGCAGTTCTTC
CDR3 protein: CASSQDTTSGVNEQFF

J gene: TRBJ2-3
clone size: NA
V gene: TRBV7-2
D gene: NA
CDR3 DNA: TGTGCCAGCAGCTTCCAGGCATCGGATACGCAGTATTTT
CDR3 protein: CASSFQASDTQYF

J gene: TRBJ1-5
clone size: few
V gene: TRBV6-2/TRBV6-3
D gene: TRBD1
CDR3 DNA: TGTGCCAGCAGTTACATCAGGGGGCAGGGGAGTACGGGCAATCAGCCCCAGCATTTT
CDR3 protein: CASSYIRGQGSTGNQPQHF

J gene: TRBJ2-7
clone size: NA
V gene: TRBV2
D gene: TRBD1
CDR3 DNA: TGTGCCAGCAGCCTAGACAGGGCCGGTAAGAGCGAGCAGTACTTC
CDR3 protein: CASSLDRAGKSEQYF

J gene: TRBJ2-7
clone size: NA
V gene: TRBV12-3/TRBV12-4
D gene: TRBD2
CDR3 DNA: TGTGCCAGCACCATCCCGGGACTAATCGAGCAGTACTTC
CDR3 protein: CASTIPGLIEQYF

J gene: TRBJ2-7
clone size: NA
V gene: TRBV4-1
D gene: NA
CDR3 DNA: TGCGCCAGCAGCCGATATGTTGCAGATTCCTACGAGCAGTACTTC
CDR3 protein: CASSRYVADSYEQYF

J gene: TRBJ2-3
clone size: NA
V gene: TRBV7-2
D gene: NA
CDR3 DNA: TGTGCCAGCAGCTTAGGAGGATTCGCAGATACGCAGTATTTT
CDR3 protein: CASSLGGFADTQYF

J gene: TRBJ2-1
clone size: NA
V gene: TRBV10-1
D gene: TRBD2
CDR3 DNA: TGCGCCAGCAGTGTGGCGGGGGGGAACAATGAGCAGTTCTTC
CDR3 protein: CASSVAGGNNEQFF

J gene: TRBJ1-2
clone size: NA
V gene: TRBV7-2
D gene: NA
CDR3 DNA: TGTGCCAGCAGCTTAGAGGTCAGCTATGGCTACACCTTC
CDR3 protein: CASSLEVSYGYTF

J gene: TRBJ2-2
clone size: NA
V gene: TRBV7-9
D gene: NA
CDR3 DNA: TGTGCCAGCAGCTTTCCCGGCGGCGGGGAGCTGTTTTTT
CDR3 protein: CASSFPGGGELFF

J gene: TRBJ2-5
clone size: NA
V gene: TRBV6-1
D gene: NA
CDR3 DNA: TGTGCCAGCAGTGAACAGCTTCAAGAGACCCAGTACTTC
CDR3 protein: CASSEQLQETQYF

J gene: TRBJ2-7
clone size: NA
V gene: TRBV11-3
D gene: NA
CDR3 DNA: TGTGCCAGCATCTTACGTGACTTCCCGAGGAGTCGAGACTACGAGCAGTACTTC
CDR3 protein: CASILRDFPRSRDYEQYF

J gene: TRBJ2-3
clone size: NA
V gene: TRBV10-1
D gene: TRBD2
CDR3 DNA: TGCGCCAGCAGTGAGTCGGCGACTAGCGGGACAGATACGCAGTATTTT
CDR3 protein: CASSESATSGTDTQYF

J gene: TRBJ1-2
clone size: few
V gene: TRBV3-1/TRBV3-2
D gene: TRBD1
CDR3 DNA: TGTGCCAGCAGCCCGTCCAGGGGGGAGAACTATGGCTACACCTTC
CDR3 protein: CASSPSRGENYGYTF

J gene: TRBJ2-3
clone size: NA
V gene: TRBV11-2
D gene: NA
CDR3 DNA: TGTGCCAGCAGCCCTTCCACCACAGATACGCAGTATTTT
CDR3 protein: CASSPSTTDTQYF

J gene: TRBJ1-3
clone size: once
V gene: TRBV5-1
D gene: TRBD1
CDR3 DNA: TGCGCCAGCAGCGGGGGACAGGGGGCTACTGGAAACACCATATATTTT
CDR3 protein: CASSGGQGATGNTIYF

J gene: TRBJ2-7
clone size: NA
V gene: TRBV5-4
D gene: NA
CDR3 DNA: TGTGCCAGCAGCGGATCGGCGGCAGGTAGCGAGCAGTACTTC
CDR3 protein: CASSGSAAGSEQYF

J gene: TRBJ1-2
clone size: once
V gene: TRBV30
D gene: TRBD1
CDR3 DNA: TGTGCCTGGACGGGACAGGGGTGGCATGGCTACACCTTC
CDR3 protein: CAWTGQGWHGYTF

J gene: TRBJ1-3
clone size: few
V gene: TRBV18
D gene: NA
CDR3 DNA: TGTGCCAGCTCACCACAGGGCAGCTCTGGAAACACCATATATTTT
CDR3 protein: CASSPQGSSGNTIYF

J gene: TRBJ2-3
clone size: once
V gene: TRBV5-1
D gene: TRBD2
CDR3 DNA: TGCGCCAGCAGCTTGGCGGGACTAGAATTTTCCAACACAGATACGCAGTATTTT
CDR3 protein: CASSLAGLEFSNTDTQYF

J gene: TRBJ1-5
clone size: NA
V gene: TRBV7-9
D gene: TRBD1
CDR3 DNA: TGTGCCAGCAGCTTAGCGACAGGGGTTGGCAATCAGCCCCAGCATTTT
CDR3 protein: CASSLATGVGNQPQHF

J gene: TRBJ1-3
clone size: NA
V gene: TRBV11-2
D gene: NA
CDR3 DNA: TGTGCCAGCAGCCAAAGAGTACAGGGACCGGTGCGAGACACCATATATTTT
CDR3 protein: CASSQRVQGPVRDTIYF

J gene: TRBJ2-7
clone size: few
V gene: TRBV2
D gene: NA
CDR3 DNA: TGTGCCAGCAGCACCTTTAGAGGGGGGGTGAACGACGAGCAGTACTTC
CDR3 protein: CASSTFRGGVNDEQYF

J gene: TRBJ1-1
clone size: NA
V gene: TRBV12-1
D gene: NA
CDR3 DNA: TGTGCCAGCAGCTTTGAGAGGGGGTCGGGTGAAGCTTTCTTT
CDR3 protein: CASSFERGSGEAFF

J gene: TRBJ1-1
clone size: few
V gene: TRBV5-1
D gene: NA
CDR3 DNA: TGCGCCAGCAGCTCGGAAATCGACACTGAAGCTTTCTTT
CDR3 protein: CASSSEIDTEAFF

J gene: TRBJ1-1
clone size: NA
V gene: TRBV18
D gene: TRBD1
CDR3 DNA: TGTGCCAGCTCACTCGACAGGGCTGAAGCTTTCTTT
CDR3 protein: CASSLDRAEAFF

J gene: TRBJ1-1
clone size: NA
V gene: TRBV29-1
D gene: NA
CDR3 DNA: TGCAGCGTTGAAAAGGGGGGCGTGAACACTGAAGCTTTCTTT
CDR3 protein: CSVEKGGVNTEAFF

J gene: TRBJ2-5
clone size: few
V gene: TRBV5-1
D gene: NA
CDR3 DNA: TGCGCCAGCAGCTTAGTTGCTCGTGGGACCCAGTACTTC
CDR3 protein: CASSLVARGTQYF

J gene: TRBJ2-7
clone size: NA
V gene: TRBV7-9
D gene: NA
CDR3 DNA: TGTGCCAGCAGCTTGGGACCCAACTACGAGCAGTACTTC
CDR3 protein: CASSLGPNYEQYF

J gene: TRBJ2-5
clone size: NA
V gene: TRBV2
D gene: TRBD2
CDR3 DNA: TGTGCCAGCAGGCTCCTTAGCGGGGGCCGCCAAGAGACCCAGTACTTC
CDR3 protein: CASRLLSGGRQETQYF

J gene: TRBJ2-3
clone size: NA
V gene: TRBV3-1/TRBV3-2
D gene: NA
CDR3 DNA: TGTGCCAGCAGCCAACTTCTAGGGGGCACAGATACGCAGTATTTT
CDR3 protein: CASSQLLGGTDTQYF

J gene: TRBJ2-1
clone size: once
V gene: TRBV1
D gene: NA
CDR3 DNA: TGCACCAGACTCTTACCTATTGCCTACAATGAGCAGTTCTTC
CDR3 protein: CTRLLPIAYNEQFF

J gene: TRBJ1-5
clone size: NA
V gene: TRBV6-2/TRBV6-3
D gene: NA
CDR3 DNA: TGTGCCAGCAGTGATATTGGGCCCCAGCATTTT
CDR3 protein: CASSDIGPQHF

J gene: TRBJ1-5
clone size: NA
V gene: TRBV6-5
D gene: NA
CDR3 DNA: TGTGCCAGCACCCAAAGGGGGGACGGCAATCAGCCCCAGCATTTT
CDR3 protein: CASTQRGDGNQPQHF

J gene: TRBJ2-3
clone size: NA
V gene: TRBV10-3
D gene: NA
CDR3 DNA: TGTGCCATCAGTGAGTCGAAAGATACGCAGTATTTT
CDR3 protein: CAISESKDTQYF

J gene: TRBJ1-1
clone size: NA
V gene: TRBV6-1
D gene: TRBD1
CDR3 DNA: TGTGCCAGCAGTGAAGCGGGGACAGCAAAAGCTTTCTTT
CDR3 protein: CASSEAGTAKAFF

J gene: TRBJ1-1
clone size: NA
V gene: TRBV30
D gene: NA
CDR3 DNA: TGTGCCTGGAGTGTACGAAGTTTGTGTTTCTTT
CDR3 protein: CAWSVRSLCFF

J gene: TRBJ1-5
clone size: NA
V gene: TRBV3-1/TRBV3-2
D gene: NA
CDR3 DNA: TGTGCCAGCAGCCAAGCAGGTACGGGCGGCAATCAGCCCCAGCATTTT
CDR3 protein: CASSQAGTGGNQPQHF

J gene: TRBJ1-4
clone size: NA
V gene: TRBV18
D gene: NA
CDR3 DNA: TGTGCCAGCTCACCCGGACAGAATGAAAAACTGTTTTTT
CDR3 protein: CASSPGQNEKLFF

J gene: TRBJ1-1
clone size: NA
V gene: TRBV6-5
D gene: NA
CDR3 DNA: TGTGCCAGCAGTTACGACAGAGAAGCTTTCTTT
CDR3 protein: CASSYDREAFF

J gene: TRBJ1-1
clone size: NA
V gene: TRBV5-3
D gene: TRBD1
CDR3 DNA: TGTGCCAGAAGCTCTCCCCGACAGGGGCCCACTGAAGCTTTCTTT
CDR3 protein: CARSSPRQGPTEAFF

J gene: TRBJ1-5
clone size: NA
V gene: TRBV28
D gene: NA
CDR3 DNA: TGTGCCAGCAGTTTAGGGGACGGTCGTCAGCCCCAGCATTTT
CDR3 protein: CASSLGDGRQPQHF

J gene: TRBJ2-7
clone size: NA
V gene: TRBV2
D gene: NA
CDR3 DNA: TGTGCCAGCACCCCTGTCGTTGCGCGGAATTCCTACGAGCAGTACTTC
CDR3 protein: CASTPVVARNSYEQYF

J gene: TRBJ1-2
clone size: once
V gene: TRBV7-2
D gene: TRBD1
CDR3 DNA: TGTGCCAGCAGCCCCGACAGGGCCCCAAACTATGGCTACACCTTC
CDR3 protein: CASSPDRAPNYGYTF

J gene: TRBJ2-4
clone size: few
V gene: TRBV7-6
D gene: TRBD1
CDR3 DNA: TGTGCCAGCAGCTTAGCGGGGGGACAGGGATTAGCCAAAAACATTCAGTACTTC
CDR3 protein: CASSLAGGQGLAKNIQYF

J gene: TRBJ1-2
clone size: NA
V gene: TRBV9
D gene: NA
CDR3 DNA: TGTGCCAGCAGCGTGTGGGCAGGGAACGATGGCTACACCTTC
CDR3 protein: CASSVWAGNDGYTF